This T cell receptor (beta chain) was sequenced during a study of OX40 agonist ivuxolimab in advanced cancers. Deletions cut 0 bases from V and 2 bases from J, with 10 bases between. There are 15 residues in the CDR3. CDR1 and CDR2 from the germline V gene are SGHTA and FQGTGA. Worth noting for this clone: Its antigen is unidentified.

Using immunoSEQ multiplex PCR, the repertoire was profiled, and TCRdb retains in-frame clones only, with some absent. The sample lists almost 20,000 clones, under 90% occurring once. Study findings and constraints: Among expanded peripheral T cells, antigen specificity went undetermined.

This receptor was identified in an adult with an advanced solid tumor such as melanoma, head and neck, liver or kidney cancer. The specimen was CD4+ or CD8+ T cells sorted from blood, collected in a trial of the OX40 agonist ivuxolimab. This chain joins TRBV7-3 and TRBJ1-1; D uncertain. CDR3 in DNA: TGTGCCAGCAGCTTAACACCCGTGGGTAACACTGAAGCTTTCTTT. Translating it yields CASSLTPVGNTEAFF.